This T cell receptor beta chain was sequenced during a study of blood T cell repertoires in COVID-19. In the authors' workflow: Quantification of nucleated cells was approximated via reference gene primer amplification. Only in-frame clones appear in the TCRdb table, and some are missing; sequencing was by immunoSEQ multiplex PCR. V, J and clone size were drawn from that table, and D and trimming were deduced from the DNA. The data show around 100,000 clones, approximately 90% seen once. The V end lost 1 base, the J end lost 2 bases, and 8 bases lay between the germline ends. CDR1 is LGHDT, CDR2 YNNKEL, per germline (reference sequence). The CDR3 consists of 14 residues.

V gene TRBV3-1 (or the pseudogene TRBV3-2) combines with J gene TRBJ1-1; D remains unclear. Specimen: peripheral blood. The TCR sequence derives from a man aged 50-60 years with active COVID-19. The CDR3 sequence is CASSQAHSNTEAFF. CDR3 coding DNA: TGTGCCAGCAGCCAAGCCCACAGTAACACTGAAGCTTTCTTT.